Below are 10 T cell receptor beta chains sequenced from a single sample in a study of T cell changes during pregnancy in multiple sclerosis (dated by TCRdb to between 2019 and 2020). Library preparation was by the immunoSEQ multiplex PCR assay. TCRdb's version of the immuneACCESS table is confined to in-frame rearrangements and falls short of the full clone set. An unresolved V gene accounts for under half of the shortfall where checked; the remainder is of unknown origin. This sample has some 80,000 clones in its table, and around 94% of those were observed once. The leading ten clones occupy about 0.13% of the sample. The sequencing here drew on CD4+ T cells from peripheral blood mononuclear cells, taken after pregnancy. The receptor set was obtained from a female donor with multiple sclerosis, enrolled in a pregnancy study.

This clone was observed once. An end of the junction differs from the germline gene, which may be a read error. V and J are TRBV7-7 and TRBJ2-5; 8 positions match TRBD2. Germline V gene data show CDR1 as SSHAT and CDR2 as FNYEAQ (reference sequence). This CDR3 is 14 amino acids long. CDR3 sequence: CASSPRPGGETQYF. The CDR3 region has the DNA TGTGCTAGCAGCCCCCGCCCGGGGGGGGAGACCCAGTACTTC.

V gene TRBV19 combines with J gene TRBJ1-2; TRBD1 matches at 11 bases. This CDR3 has 15 amino acids. Germline loops: CDR1 LNHDA, CDR2 SQIVND (reference sequence). The V and J ends lost 5 bases and 10 bases, in that order; junction bases with no gene match: 12. CDR3 sequence: CASSPRGQGVKIYTF. CDR3 bases: TGTGCCAGTAGTCCCCGGGGACAGGGGGTGAAAATCTACACCTTC.

The rearrangement uses TRBV6-6 and TRBJ1-3; TRBD1 aligns across 7 bases. Germline lookup yields CDR1 MNHNY and CDR2 SVGAGI (reference sequence). With 11 bases clipped from V and 4 bases from J, the junction kept 8 bases outside the gene matches. The CDR3 spans 13 residues. DNA for the CDR3: TGTGCCGGAAGTACAGGGGTAGGAAACACCATATATTTT. Residues: CAGSTGVGNTIYF.

The V call is TRBV28, the J call TRBJ2-1; weak D call: TRBD2 (6 bases). The CDR3 extends over 13 amino acids. V was cut by 10 bases and J by 4 bases, with 14 bases left in between. Germline assignment: CDR1 MDHEN and CDR2 SYDVKM. This CDR3 is CATQAGRYNEQFF. The CDR3 bases are TGTGCCACCCAAGCGGGCCGATACAATGAGCAGTTCTTC.

The J gene is TRBJ2-1, the V gene TRBV5-1; TRBD2 is a possible D gene (6 bases). This CDR3 has 12 amino acids. Deletions cut 3 bases from V and 9 bases from J, with 10 bases between. Germline V gene data show CDR1 as SGHRS and CDR2 as YFSETQ. CDR3 sequence reads: CASSWGDGEQFF. As DNA, the CDR3 is TGCGCCAGCAGCTGGGGGGACGGTGAGCAGTTCTTC.

This chain uses TRBV15 with TRBJ2-2; D may be TRBD2 (5 bases). The CDR3 totals 13 residues. V was shortened by 6 bases and J by 2 bases, with 7 bases between the two germline ends. Germline CDR1 LNHNV, CDR2 YYDKDF (reference sequence). CDR3 nucleotides: TGTGCCACCAGTCGGGGAAACACCGGGGAGCTGTTTTTT. Encoded protein: CATSRGNTGELFF.

The chain combines TRBV2 with TRBJ2-5; perhaps TRBD1 as D (6 bases). There are 14 residues in the CDR3. The germline V gene has CDR1 SNHLY and CDR2 FYNNEI. V shed 2 bases and J shed 4 bases, with 11 bases lying between them. CDR3 nucleotides: TGTGCCAGCAGTGAATTGAGGACAGTAGAGACCCAGTACTTC. It yields the protein CASSELRTVETQYF.

A remark on this clone: No DNA is shown, since the ends of the CDR3 on it are uncertain; the CDR3 is the one TCRdb lists. The rearrangement uses TRBV21-1 and TRBJ2-2; the D call TRBD1 from the table was never checked on the DNA. TRBV21-1 is listed as a pseudogene. The CDR3 is 16 residues long, counting both termini. The CDR3 region is CASSPVGGGATGELFF.

The rearrangement joins TRBV5-1 to TRBJ2-6, with 10 bases lining up with TRBD1. The CDR3 runs 20 residues. Germline CDR1 SGHRS, CDR2 YFSETQ. V lost 3 bases, J lost 0 bases, and 12 bases stayed unmatched. DNA for the CDR3: TGCGCCAGCAGCTCCCCGGGACAGGGGACCCGGTACTCTGGGGCCAACGTCCTGACTTTC. This codes for CASSSPGQGTRYSGANVLTF.

This sequence joins TRBV5-4 and TRBJ1-2; 7 nucleotides line up with TRBD1. Germline V gene data show CDR1 as SGHNT and CDR2 as YYREEE (reference sequence). V gave up 6 bases and J gave up 4 bases; unmatched junction bases: 9. The CDR3 loop spans 14 amino acids. For the CDR3, the DNA is TGTGCCAGCAAGCCGGGACAGAACGTCTATGGCTACACCTTC. The encoded protein is CASKPGQNVYGYTF.